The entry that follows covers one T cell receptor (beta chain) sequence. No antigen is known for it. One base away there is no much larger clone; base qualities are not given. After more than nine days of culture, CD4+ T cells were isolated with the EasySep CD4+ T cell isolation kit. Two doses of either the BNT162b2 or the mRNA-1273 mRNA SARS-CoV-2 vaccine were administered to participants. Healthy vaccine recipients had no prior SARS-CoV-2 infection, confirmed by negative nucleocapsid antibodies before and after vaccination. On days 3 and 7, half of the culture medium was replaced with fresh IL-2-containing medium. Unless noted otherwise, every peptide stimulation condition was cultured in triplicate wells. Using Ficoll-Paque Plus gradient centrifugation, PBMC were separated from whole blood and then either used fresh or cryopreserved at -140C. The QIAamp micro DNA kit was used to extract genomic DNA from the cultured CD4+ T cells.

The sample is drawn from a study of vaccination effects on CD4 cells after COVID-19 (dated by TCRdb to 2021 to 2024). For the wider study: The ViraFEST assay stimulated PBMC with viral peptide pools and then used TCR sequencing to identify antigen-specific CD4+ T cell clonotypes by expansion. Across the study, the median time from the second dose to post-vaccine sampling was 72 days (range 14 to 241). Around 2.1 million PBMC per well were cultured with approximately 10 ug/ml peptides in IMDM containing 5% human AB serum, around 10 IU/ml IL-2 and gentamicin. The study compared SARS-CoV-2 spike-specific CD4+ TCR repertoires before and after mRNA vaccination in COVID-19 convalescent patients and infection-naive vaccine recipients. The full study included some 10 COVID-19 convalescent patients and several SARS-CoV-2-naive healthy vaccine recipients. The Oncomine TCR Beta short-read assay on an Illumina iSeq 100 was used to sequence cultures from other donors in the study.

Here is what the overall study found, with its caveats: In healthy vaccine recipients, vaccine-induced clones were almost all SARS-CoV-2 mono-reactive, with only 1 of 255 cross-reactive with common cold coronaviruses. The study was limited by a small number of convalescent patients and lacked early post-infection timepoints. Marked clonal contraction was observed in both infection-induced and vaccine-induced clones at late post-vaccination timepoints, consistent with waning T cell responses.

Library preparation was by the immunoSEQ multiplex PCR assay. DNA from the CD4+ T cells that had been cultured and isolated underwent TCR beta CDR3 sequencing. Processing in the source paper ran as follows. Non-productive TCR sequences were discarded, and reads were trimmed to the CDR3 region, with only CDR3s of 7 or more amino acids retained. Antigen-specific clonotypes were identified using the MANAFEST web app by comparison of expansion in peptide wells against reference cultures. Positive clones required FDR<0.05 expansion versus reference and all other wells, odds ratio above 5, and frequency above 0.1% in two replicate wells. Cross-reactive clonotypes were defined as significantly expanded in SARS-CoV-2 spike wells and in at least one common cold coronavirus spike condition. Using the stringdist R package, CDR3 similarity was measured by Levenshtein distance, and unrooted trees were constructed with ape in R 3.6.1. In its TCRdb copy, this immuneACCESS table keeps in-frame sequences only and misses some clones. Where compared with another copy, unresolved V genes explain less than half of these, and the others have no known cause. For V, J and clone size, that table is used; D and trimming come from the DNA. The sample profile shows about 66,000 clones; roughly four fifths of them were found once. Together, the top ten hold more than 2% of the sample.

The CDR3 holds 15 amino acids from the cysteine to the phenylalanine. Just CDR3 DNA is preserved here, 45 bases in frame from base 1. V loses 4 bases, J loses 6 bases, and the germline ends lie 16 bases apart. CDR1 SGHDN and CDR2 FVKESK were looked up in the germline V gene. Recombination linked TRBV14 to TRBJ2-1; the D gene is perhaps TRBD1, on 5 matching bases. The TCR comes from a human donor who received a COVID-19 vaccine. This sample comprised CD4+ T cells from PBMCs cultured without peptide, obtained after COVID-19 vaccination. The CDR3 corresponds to CASSLLVDSRNEQFF. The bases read TGTGCCAGCAGCCTTCTGGTCGACAGCCGCAATGAGCAGTTCTTC.